Listed below are T cell receptor beta chains from one sample, sequenced in a study of graft-versus-host responses after intestinal transplantation. Clones were sequenced by immunoSEQ multiplex PCR, and TCRdb holds only the in-frame ones, with some missing. This repertoire shows around 15,000 clones, approximately 61% found once; its top ten account for 9%. The source material was ileum tissue, sampled 650 to 700 days after intestinal transplantation. The receptors shown here come from a human patient who received an intestinal transplant, so some T cells may come from the graft donor. Both conserved end residues are part of each CDR3. Each record gives: clone size, J gene, V gene, CDR3 protein. Size tells how often a clone was seen (once, few, many) or the class of an expanded clone, and some rows leave it out.

>few|TRBJ1-1|TRBV7-2
CASSPGGWNTEAFF
>.|TRBJ2-7|TRBV15
CATSRALENEQYF
>medium-sized|TRBJ1-2|TRBV27
CASSLSRGYEGYTF
>.|TRBJ2-3|TRBV6-1
CASSGGTSGGADTQYF
>medium-sized|TRBJ2-5|TRBV4-3
CASSLGQWWPGETQYF
>.|TRBJ2-4|TRBV21-1
CAVAGGPLAKNIQYF
>.|TRBJ2-7|TRBV7-9
CASSLDGQGPPYEQYF
>.|TRBJ2-3|TRBV4-1
CASSQVPAGSFTDTQYF
>.|TRBJ1-6|TRBV27
CATRAGFGSPLHF
>.|TRBJ2-3|TRBV15
CATSVSNTQYF
>.|TRBJ2-1|TRBV6-5
CASSRQGYSYNEQFF
>.|TRBJ1-2|TRBV9
CASSVGQGGTYGYTF
>few|TRBJ2-6|TRBV4-3
CASSQGVDSGANVLTF
>medium-sized|TRBJ1-1|TRBV9
CASSGGQGALVDTEAFF
>.|TRBJ2-3|TRBV19
CASSPGLATDTQYF
>.|TRBJ2-3|TRBV6-4
CASSDGQGATDTQYF
>.|TRBJ2-1|TRBV7-2
CASSLEGQFSYNEQFF
>.|TRBJ1-2|TRBV6-5
CASSYRSGPYGYTF